The sequence of this T cell receptor beta chain was determined in a study of regulatory T cells in long-lasting Graves disease. Germline CDR1 MNHEY, CDR2 SVGEGT. The CDR3 consists of 16 residues. Trimming cost V 6 bases and J 1 base; bases outside gene matches: 11. Specified time point: persistent/refractory GD, antithyroid drugs over 5 years with positive TRAb. RNA from PBMCs was the source of the TCR library. The authors built TCR beta libraries using iRepertoire HTBI primers and Arm-PCR of CDR3 regions. TCRdb passed the multiplex PCR reads through MiXCR, listing each CDR3 protein once. The profile covers over 650,000 distinct CDR3 sequences, with about 30% appearing a single time and around 40% taken by the ten largest.

The V call is TRBV6-2 or TRBV6-3, the J call TRBJ2-7, with TRBD2 identical over 8 bases. Sample: peripheral blood mononuclear cells (PBMCs), taken when the disease was refractory, from a patient treated with antithyroid drugs. This receptor was obtained from a female donor with Graves disease. CDR3 DNA sequence: TGTGCCAGCAGGGGCGAGAGTAGCGGGATTTCCTACGAGCAGTACTTC. The encoded protein is CASRGESSGISYEQYF.